Each of the 2 T cell receptor beta chains below was sequenced from the same sample in a study of shared clonotypes between healthy human individuals. Clones were read by immunoSEQ multiplex PCR, and TCRdb kept only the in-frame ones, dropping some. The sample has 1.6 million or so clones; approximately 98.5% are singletons. The specimen was naive CD4+ T cells sorted from blood. Sample subset: CD45RA+ positively selected. The receptors come from a man between 25 and 39 years old in good health.

The CDR3 nucleotides are TGTGCCAGCAGCTTTCGCCGGGACAGACCTACTGAAGCTTTCTTT. Translation: CASSFRRDRPTEAFF. The V gene is TRBV7-2, the J gene TRBJ1-1; TRBD1 matches at 7 bases. Germline V gives CDR1 SGHTA, CDR2 FQGNSA. V was pared by 3 bases and J by 5 bases, with 9 bases of the junction left unmatched. The length of the CDR3 is 15 residues.

As regards this clone: Other DNA sequences within the sample encode an identical CDR3. The genes are TRBV28 and TRBJ2-6; D not resolved. Between the trimmed V and J ends, which lost 1 base and 4 bases, there was a span of 2 bases. The CDR3 loop spans 13 amino acids. CDR1 is MDHEN, CDR2 SYDVKM, per germline. The CDR3 coding sequence is TGTGCCAGCAGTTTATCCGGGGCCAACGTCCTGACTTTC. Translated, it gives CASSLSGANVLTF.